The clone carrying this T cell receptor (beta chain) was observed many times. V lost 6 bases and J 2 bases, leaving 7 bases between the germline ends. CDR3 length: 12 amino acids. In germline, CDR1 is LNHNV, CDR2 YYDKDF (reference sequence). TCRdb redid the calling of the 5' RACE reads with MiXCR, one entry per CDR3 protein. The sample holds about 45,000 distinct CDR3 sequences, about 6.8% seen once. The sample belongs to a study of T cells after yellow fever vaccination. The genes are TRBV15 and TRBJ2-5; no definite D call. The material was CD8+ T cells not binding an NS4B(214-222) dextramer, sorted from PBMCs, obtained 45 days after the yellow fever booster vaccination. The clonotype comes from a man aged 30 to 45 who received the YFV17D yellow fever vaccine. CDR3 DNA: TGTGCCACCAGGAACCATCAAGAGACCCAGTACTTC. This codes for CATRNHQETQYF.